The 10 T cell receptor beta chains below come from one sample, sequenced in a study of blood T cell repertoires in COVID-19. TCRdb's table, derived via immunoSEQ multiplex PCR, lists solely in-frame clones and lacks some. Found here are about 190,000 clones, around 85% of them singletons; the top ten hold 1.1%. Sample: peripheral blood. The receptors were sampled from a man under 40 with acute or convalescent COVID-19.

J is TRBJ2-7 and V is TRBV28; 8 bases are a match to TRBD1. In germline, CDR1 is MDHEN, CDR2 SYDVKM. V trimming: 6 bases; J trimming: 2 bases; junction bases outside the gene matches: 12. The CDR3 runs 16 residues. The DNA for the CDR3 is TGTGCCAGCAGAATGAGGACAGGGCCATCTACCTACGAGCAGTACTTC. Its protein product is CASRMRTGPSTYEQYF.

The V gene is TRBV25-1, the J gene TRBJ1-6; TRBD1 matches at 8 bases. J gave up 5 bases and V 7 bases, and 4 bases lay outside the gene matches. Germline V gives CDR1 MGHDK, CDR2 SYGVNS. This CDR3 contains 14 residues. CDR3 nucleotide sequence: TGTGCCAGCACCATGACAGGGGATAATTCACCCCTCCACTTT. It specifies CASTMTGDNSPLHF.

The rearrangement uses TRBV30 and TRBJ2-5, with D possibly TRBD2 on 5 matching bases. In germline, CDR1 is GTSNPN, CDR2 SVGIG (reference sequence). Deletions cut 3 bases from V and 1 base from J, with 15 bases between. The CDR3 is 15 amino acids. CDR3 protein: CAWRDLRGIQETQYF. The CDR3 bases are TGTGCCTGGAGGGACTTACGGGGTATCCAAGAGACCCAGTACTTC.

The chain is built from TRBV18 and TRBJ2-7; possibly TRBD2 for D (5 bases). With 3 bases removed from V and 2 bases from J, the gap between germline ends came to 11 bases. The CDR3 covers 14 residues. Per the germline V gene, CDR1 is KGHSH and CDR2 is LQKENI. The CDR3 bases are TGTGCCAGCTCACCCACGGGATCGACCTACGAGCAGTACTTC. This codes for CASSPTGSTYEQYF.

The chain is built from TRBV10-1 and TRBJ1-3; 8 nucleotides agree with TRBD1. The CDR3 length is 15 residues. CDR1 and CDR2 (germline): WNHNN, SYGVQD (reference sequence). Unmatched junction bases numbered 7, after V lost 3 bases and J lost 6 bases. The CDR3 region has the DNA TGCGCCAGCAGTGATTCATCAGGGGGCGAAAACACCATATATTTT. This sequence encodes CASSDSSGGENTIYF.

The genes are TRBV18 and TRBJ2-7; D may be TRBD1 (5 bases). There are 15 residues in the CDR3. Trimming shortened V by 0 bases and J by 8 bases, and 17 bases separated the two germline ends. Germline V gives CDR1 KGHSH, CDR2 LQKENI. Here the CDR3 DNA reads TGTGCCAGCTCACCACCCCAGGGCTCTACCTTGAAGCAGTACTTC. Amino acid sequence: CASSPPQGSTLKQYF.

The table lists this clone with a few counts. The CDR3 reads CASSGTGIGEQYF. In DNA form, the CDR3 reads TGTGCCAGCTCCGGGACAGGGATCGGGGAGCAGTACTTC. The rearrangement uses TRBV25-1 and TRBJ2-7, with 9 bases fitting TRBD1. The germline V gene encodes CDR1 MGHDK and CDR2 SYGVNS. This CDR3 contains 13 residues. V shed 8 bases and J 7 bases; nucleotides not matched to a gene: 9.

The chain couples TRBV3-1 (or the pseudogene TRBV3-2) to TRBJ1-2; D gene ambiguous. From germline, CDR1 is LGHDT and CDR2 YNNKEL (reference sequence). Trimming shortened V by 4 bases and J by 4 bases, and 10 bases separated the two germline ends. CDR3 length: 13 amino acids. CDR3: CASSLSDLYGYTF. In DNA form, the CDR3 reads TGTGCCAGCAGCCTTAGCGACCTCTATGGCTACACCTTC.

The chain carries TRBV30 and TRBJ1-5, with D unclear. The length of the CDR3 is 13 residues. The ends were cut back, 2 bases at V and 2 bases at J, with 7 bases in the middle. Germline CDR1 reads GTSNPN; CDR2 reads SVGIG (reference sequence). The CDR3 DNA is TGTGCCTGGAGTATCACTGGCAATCAGCCCCAGCATTTT. Protein sequence: CAWSITGNQPQHF.

This chain connects TRBV30 to TRBJ1-2, with D uncertain. Trimming left V 5 bases short and J 2 bases short, with 15 bases between. There are 14 residues in the CDR3. Germline assignment: CDR1 GTSNPN and CDR2 SVGIG (reference sequence). The CDR3 reads CAWGRERANYGYTF. The CDR3 DNA is TGTGCCTGGGGTCGGGAAAGGGCGAACTATGGCTACACCTTC. The full variable domain, with the rest looked up from reference TRBV30 and TRBJ1-2, is SQTIHQWPATLVQPVGSPLSLECTVEGTSNPNLYWYRQAAGRGLQLLFYSVGIGQISSEVPQNLSASRPQDRQFILSSKKLLLSDSGFYLCAWGRERANYGYTFGSGTRLTVV.